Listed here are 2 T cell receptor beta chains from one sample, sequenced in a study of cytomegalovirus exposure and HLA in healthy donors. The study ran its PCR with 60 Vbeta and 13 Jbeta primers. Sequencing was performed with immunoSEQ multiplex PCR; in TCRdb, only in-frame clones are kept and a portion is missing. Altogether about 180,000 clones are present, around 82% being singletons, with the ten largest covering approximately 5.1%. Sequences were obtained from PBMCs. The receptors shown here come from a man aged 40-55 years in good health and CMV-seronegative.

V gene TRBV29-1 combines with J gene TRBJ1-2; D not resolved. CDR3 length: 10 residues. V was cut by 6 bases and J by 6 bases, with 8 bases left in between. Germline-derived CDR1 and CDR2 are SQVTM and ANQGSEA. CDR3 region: CSVAENGYTF. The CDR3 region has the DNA TGCAGCGTGGCTGAAAATGGCTACACCTTC.

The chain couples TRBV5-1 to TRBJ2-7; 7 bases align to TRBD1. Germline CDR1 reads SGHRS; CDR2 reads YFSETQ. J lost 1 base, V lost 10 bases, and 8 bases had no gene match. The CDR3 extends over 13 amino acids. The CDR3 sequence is CASRGTRSYEQYF. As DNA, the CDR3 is TGCGCCTCCAGGGGGACCCGGTCCTACGAGCAGTACTTC.